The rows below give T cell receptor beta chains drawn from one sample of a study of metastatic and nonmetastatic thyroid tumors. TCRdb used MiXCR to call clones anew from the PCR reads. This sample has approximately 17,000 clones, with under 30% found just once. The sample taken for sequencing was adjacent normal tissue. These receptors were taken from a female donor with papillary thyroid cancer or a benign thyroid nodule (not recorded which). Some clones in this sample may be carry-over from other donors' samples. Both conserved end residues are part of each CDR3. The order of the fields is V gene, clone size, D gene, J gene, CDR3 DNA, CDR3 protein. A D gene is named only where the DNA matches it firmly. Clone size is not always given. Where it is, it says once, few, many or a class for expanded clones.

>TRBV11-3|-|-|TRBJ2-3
TGTGCCAGCAGCTTAGAAGGACTTAGAGGGGATACGCAGTATTTT
CASSLEGLRGDTQYF
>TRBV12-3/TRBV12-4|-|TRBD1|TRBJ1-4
TGTGCCAGCAGTTCTAGGGGGCACAGCCTTAATGAAAAACTGTTTTTT
CASSSRGHSLNEKLFF
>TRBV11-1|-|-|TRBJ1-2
TGTGCCAGCAGCTTAGACAGGGCTACGTCCGGACATGGCTACACCTTC
CASSLDRATSGHGYTF
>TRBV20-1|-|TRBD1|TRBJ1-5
TGCAGTGCTAGGTACAGGGGGCGAAATCAGCCCCAGCATTTT
CSARYRGRNQPQHF
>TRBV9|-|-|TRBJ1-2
TGTGCCAGCAGCGTAGGTGGTACCTATGGCTACACCTTC
CASSVGGTYGYTF
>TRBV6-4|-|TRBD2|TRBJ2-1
TGTGCCAGCAGTGGGACTAGCGGGAGCTCCAATGAGCAGTTCTTC
CASSGTSGSSNEQFF
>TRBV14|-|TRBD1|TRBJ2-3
TGTGCCAGCAGCCAAGCCGAGTGGGACAGAAACACAGATACGCAGTATTTT
CASSQAEWDRNTDTQYF
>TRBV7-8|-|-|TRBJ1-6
TGTGCCAGCAGCTTGCAGGGCCATAATTCACCCCTCCACTTT
CASSLQGHNSPLHF
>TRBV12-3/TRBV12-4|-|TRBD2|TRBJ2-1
TGTGCCAGCAGTATTAGCGGGAGGGCCCGTAATGAGCAGTTCTTC
CASSISGRARNEQFF
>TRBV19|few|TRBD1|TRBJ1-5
TGTGCCAGTACTCGGACAGGGGTAGTTCAGCCCCAGCATTTT
CASTRTGVVQPQHF
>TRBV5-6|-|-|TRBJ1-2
TGTGCCAGCAGCTCGGGACTGGAGGATTATGGCTACACCTTC
CASSSGLEDYGYTF
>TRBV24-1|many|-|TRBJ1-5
TGTGCCACCAGTGATTTTCCGGAAAGACATAGCAATCAGCCCCAGCATTTT
CATSDFPERHSNQPQHF
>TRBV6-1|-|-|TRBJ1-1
TGTGCCAGCACCGACCTTAGGACGGAGAACACTGAAGCTTTCTTT
CASTDLRTENTEAFF
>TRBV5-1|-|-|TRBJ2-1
TGCGCCAGCCGACTGACTAGCAATGAGCAGTTCTTC
CASRLTSNEQFF
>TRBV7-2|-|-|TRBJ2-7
TGTGCCAGCAGCTTCGAGACAGGTAGAACCTACGAGCAGTACTTC
CASSFETGRTYEQYF
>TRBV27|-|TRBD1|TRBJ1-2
TGTGCCAGCAGTTTGACAGGGGGAGTATCCTATGGCTACACCTTC
CASSLTGGVSYGYTF